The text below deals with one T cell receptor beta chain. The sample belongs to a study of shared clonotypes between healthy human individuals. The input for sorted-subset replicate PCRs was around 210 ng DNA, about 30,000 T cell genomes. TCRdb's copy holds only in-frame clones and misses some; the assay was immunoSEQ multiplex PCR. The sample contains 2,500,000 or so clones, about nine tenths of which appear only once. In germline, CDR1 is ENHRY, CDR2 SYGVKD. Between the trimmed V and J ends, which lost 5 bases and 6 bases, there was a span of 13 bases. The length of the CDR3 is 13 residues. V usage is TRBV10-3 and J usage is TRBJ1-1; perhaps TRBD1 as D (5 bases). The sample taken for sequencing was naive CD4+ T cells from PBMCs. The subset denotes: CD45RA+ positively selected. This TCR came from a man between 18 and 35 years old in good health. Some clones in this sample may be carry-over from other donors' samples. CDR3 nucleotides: TGTGCCATCAGTACAAAAGGGGACTCTGAAGCTTTCTTT. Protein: CAISTKGDSEAFF.